This record covers a single T cell receptor beta chain. No antigen is known for it. The protocol was immunoSEQ multiplex PCR, while the TCRdb copy is restricted to in-frame clones and leaves out a portion. The table has some 10,000 clones, around 85% seen once. This sample was included in a study of monozygotic twins with cystic fibrosis. Findings and limits, study-wide: Co-twins had the most similar V usage for 13 of 16 pairs, J for 8. Clonality was generally low (median approximately 0.009), higher in the most severe patients.

This CDR3 has 15 residues. This clonotype was obtained from a man younger than 35 with cystic fibrosis. The chain employs TRBV21-1 and TRBJ1-2. TRBV21-1 is a known pseudogene. The sample was blood. The CDR3 DNA is TGTGCCAGCAGCCCCCTTTACGGGGTGGACTATGGCTACACCTTC. Amino acids: CASSPLYGVDYGYTF.